These T cell receptor beta chains were read from a single sample in a study of control samples from healthy donors and cancer patients. Here immunoSEQ multiplex PCR was the method, and the copy in TCRdb shows in-frame clones only, minus some. The table lists some 65,000 clones, around four fifths of them singletons. Sequenced material: PBMCs. These TCRs come from a woman between 45 and 65 years old with lung cancer. Each CDR3 is given with its conserved first and last residue. The D gene is left open where the match is weak. Clone size appears in some rows only: once, few, many, or a class for an expanded clone.

j_gene: TRBJ1-1
abundance: once
d_gene: .
v_gene: TRBV3-1/TRBV3-2
CDR3aa: CASSPPWPLNTEAFF
CDR3nt: TGTGCCAGCAGCCCCCCGTGGCCGCTGAACACTGAAGCTTTCTTT

j_gene: TRBJ1-1
abundance: .
d_gene: .
v_gene: TRBV7-8
CDR3aa: CASSSGLNTEAFF
CDR3nt: TGTGCCAGCAGCTCAGGGCTGAACACTGAAGCTTTCTTT

j_gene: TRBJ2-5
abundance: .
d_gene: .
v_gene: TRBV24-1
CDR3aa: CATSDGSQETQYF
CDR3nt: TGTGCCACCAGTGATGGTTCTCAAGAGACCCAGTACTTC

j_gene: TRBJ2-5
abundance: .
d_gene: TRBD1
v_gene: TRBV5-1
CDR3aa: CASSLASGGETQYF
CDR3nt: TGCGCCAGCAGCTTGGCCTCAGGGGGAGAGACCCAGTACTTC

j_gene: TRBJ2-5
abundance: .
d_gene: .
v_gene: TRBV28
CDR3aa: CASANLGQGLETQYF
CDR3nt: TGTGCCAGCGCCAACTTAGGGCAGGGGCTGGAGACCCAGTACTTC

j_gene: TRBJ2-7
abundance: .
d_gene: .
v_gene: TRBV7-9
CDR3aa: CASSFTTMIYEQYF
CDR3nt: TGTGCCAGCAGCTTTACGACCATGATCTACGAGCAGTACTTC

j_gene: TRBJ1-2
abundance: .
d_gene: TRBD1
v_gene: TRBV30
CDR3aa: CAWNLPGGAYGYTF
CDR3nt: TGTGCCTGGAATCTTCCAGGGGGAGCCTATGGCTACACCTTC

j_gene: TRBJ1-2
abundance: .
d_gene: .
v_gene: TRBV12-5
CDR3aa: CASGPLPGGGPHRVYGYTF
CDR3nt: TGTGCTAGTGGTCCCCTACCCGGGGGGGGCCCTCACCGGGTCTATGGCTACACCTTC

j_gene: TRBJ2-1
abundance: .
d_gene: TRBD2
v_gene: TRBV3-1/TRBV3-2
CDR3aa: CASSQDQWLAGVLTSYNEQFF
CDR3nt: TGTGCCAGCAGCCAAGATCAATGGTTAGCGGGAGTCCTGACCTCCTACAATGAGCAGTTCTTC

j_gene: TRBJ2-6
abundance: once
d_gene: .
v_gene: TRBV7-9
CDR3aa: CASSYRGGSGANVLTF
CDR3nt: TGTGCCAGCAGCTACAGGGGGGGCTCTGGGGCCAACGTCCTGACTTTC

j_gene: TRBJ2-7
abundance: .
d_gene: TRBD1
v_gene: TRBV3-1/TRBV3-2
CDR3aa: CASSPTTGDHEQYF
CDR3nt: TGTGCCAGCAGCCCCACGACAGGGGACCACGAGCAGTACTTC

j_gene: TRBJ2-3
abundance: .
d_gene: TRBD2
v_gene: TRBV15
CDR3aa: CATSRRENTQYF
CDR3nt: TGTGCCACCAGCAGGCGGGAGAATACGCAGTATTTT

j_gene: TRBJ2-5
abundance: .
d_gene: .
v_gene: TRBV6-2/TRBV6-3
CDR3aa: CASSPLTGGETQYF
CDR3nt: TGTGCCAGCAGCCCATTAACTGGGGGAGAGACCCAGTACTTC

j_gene: TRBJ2-5
abundance: .
d_gene: .
v_gene: TRBV4-2
CDR3aa: CASSQWRSSPQETQYF
CDR3nt: TGTGCCAGCAGCCAATGGCGTAGCAGCCCTCAAGAGACCCAGTACTTC

j_gene: TRBJ1-6
abundance: .
d_gene: .
v_gene: TRBV19
CDR3aa: CASMEKSSYNSPLHF
CDR3nt: TGTGCCAGTATGGAGAAGAGCTCCTATAATTCACCCCTCCACTTT

j_gene: TRBJ1-6
abundance: once
d_gene: .
v_gene: TRBV11-2
CDR3aa: CASSSAQAGYNSPLHF
CDR3nt: TGTGCCAGCAGCTCAGCGCAGGCGGGTTATAATTCACCCCTCCACTTT

j_gene: TRBJ1-1
abundance: .
d_gene: .
v_gene: TRBV5-1
CDR3aa: CASSLPVGNTEAFF
CDR3nt: TGCGCCAGCAGCTTGCCCGTGGGGAACACTGAAGCTTTCTTT

j_gene: TRBJ2-5
abundance: .
d_gene: TRBD1
v_gene: TRBV19
CDR3aa: CASSLLTGQQETQYF
CDR3nt: TGTGCCAGTAGTCTATTGACAGGGCAACAAGAGACCCAGTACTTC

j_gene: TRBJ2-7
abundance: .
d_gene: .
v_gene: TRBV3-1/TRBV3-2
CDR3aa: CASSQGGYEQYF
CDR3nt: TGTGCCAGCAGCCAAGGCGGTTACGAGCAGTACTTC

j_gene: TRBJ1-4
abundance: few
d_gene: .
v_gene: TRBV7-8
CDR3aa: CASRGQGTSNEKLFF
CDR3nt: TGTGCCAGCAGGGGTCAGGGAACCAGTAATGAAAAACTGTTTTTT

j_gene: TRBJ1-2
abundance: .
d_gene: .
v_gene: TRBV27
CDR3aa: CASSPRGGFNYGYTF
CDR3nt: TGTGCCAGCAGCCCCCGGGGGGGCTTTAACTATGGCTACACCTTC

j_gene: TRBJ2-5
abundance: .
d_gene: .
v_gene: TRBV6-5
CDR3aa: CASSWTSQETQYF
CDR3nt: TGTGCCAGCAGCTGGACCTCCCAAGAGACCCAGTACTTC

j_gene: TRBJ1-1
abundance: .
d_gene: .
v_gene: TRBV11-2
CDR3aa: CASSLLVADTEAFF
CDR3nt: TGTGCCAGCAGCTTATTAGTGGCAGACACTGAAGCTTTCTTT

j_gene: TRBJ2-1
abundance: .
d_gene: TRBD1
v_gene: TRBV7-9
CDR3aa: CASSSPTGGPYNEQFF
CDR3nt: TGTGCCAGCAGCTCCCCCACAGGGGGCCCCTACAATGAGCAGTTCTTC

j_gene: TRBJ2-7
abundance: .
d_gene: .
v_gene: TRBV11-3
CDR3aa: CASSLAPDVSYEQYF
CDR3nt: TGTGCCAGCAGCTTAGCCCCCGACGTGTCCTACGAGCAGTACTTC

j_gene: TRBJ2-5
abundance: .
d_gene: .
v_gene: TRBV19
CDR3aa: CATSRGSQETQYF
CDR3nt: TGTGCCACCAGCAGGGGTTCCCAAGAGACCCAGTACTTC

j_gene: TRBJ1-4
abundance: .
d_gene: .
v_gene: TRBV11-2
CDR3aa: CASSLHLSEKLFF
CDR3nt: TGTGCCAGCAGCTTACACCTTTCAGAAAAACTGTTTTTT

j_gene: TRBJ1-1
abundance: .
d_gene: .
v_gene: TRBV12-3/TRBV12-4
CDR3aa: CASRFNRNTEAFF
CDR3nt: TGTGCCAGCAGATTTAATCGGAACACTGAAGCTTTCTTT

j_gene: TRBJ1-1
abundance: .
d_gene: .
v_gene: TRBV30
CDR3aa: CAWSPPGWNTEAFF
CDR3nt: TGTGCCTGGAGTCCCCCGGGCTGGAACACTGAAGCTTTCTTT

j_gene: TRBJ2-7
abundance: .
d_gene: .
v_gene: TRBV25-1
CDR3aa: CASSQTGQSEQYF
CDR3nt: TGTGCCAGCAGTCAAACGGGGCAGAGCGAGCAGTACTTC

j_gene: TRBJ1-2
abundance: once
d_gene: .
v_gene: TRBV15
CDR3aa: CATSTATPQHTSYGYTF
CDR3nt: TGTGCCACCAGCACCGCGACCCCCCAACACACGTCCTATGGCTACACCTTC

j_gene: TRBJ1-5
abundance: .
d_gene: .
v_gene: TRBV5-1
CDR3aa: CASSLDSTGPQHF
CDR3nt: TGCGCCAGCAGCTTGGACAGCACGGGGCCCCAGCATTTT

j_gene: TRBJ1-1
abundance: once
d_gene: .
v_gene: TRBV11-2
CDR3aa: CASSFHRDPEAFF
CDR3nt: TGTGCCAGCAGCTTCCACAGGGACCCTGAAGCTTTCTTT

j_gene: TRBJ1-2
abundance: .
d_gene: .
v_gene: TRBV7-2
CDR3aa: CASSFPGEYDGYTF
CDR3nt: TGTGCCAGCAGCTTCCCAGGGGAGTACGATGGCTACACCTTC

j_gene: TRBJ1-1
abundance: few
d_gene: .
v_gene: TRBV6-5
CDR3aa: CASIQRGSRTEAFF
CDR3nt: TGTGCCAGCATCCAACGGGGGTCCCGGACTGAAGCTTTCTTT

j_gene: TRBJ2-1
abundance: .
d_gene: .
v_gene: TRBV19
CDR3aa: CASSTGRSNEQFF
CDR3nt: TGTGCCAGTAGTACCGGACGGTCCAATGAGCAGTTCTTC

j_gene: TRBJ1-5
abundance: .
d_gene: .
v_gene: TRBV27
CDR3aa: CASSLQGHSNQPQHF
CDR3nt: TGTGCCAGCAGTTTACAGGGTCATAGCAATCAGCCCCAGCATTTT

j_gene: TRBJ1-2
abundance: .
d_gene: TRBD1
v_gene: TRBV7-9
CDR3aa: CASSQTGTDHGYTF
CDR3nt: TGTGCCAGCAGCCAGACCGGGACAGATCATGGCTACACCTTC

j_gene: TRBJ2-2
abundance: .
d_gene: .
v_gene: TRBV29-1
CDR3aa: CSVIGVGQSNTGELFF
CDR3nt: TGCAGCGTTATCGGGGTAGGTCAGTCGAACACCGGGGAGCTGTTTTTT

j_gene: TRBJ1-2
abundance: .
d_gene: TRBD1
v_gene: TRBV27
CDR3aa: CASRVGQGYGYTF
CDR3nt: TGTGCCAGCAGGGTGGGACAGGGCTATGGCTACACCTTC

j_gene: TRBJ2-3
abundance: .
d_gene: .
v_gene: TRBV9
CDR3aa: CASSVAGAPTDTQYF
CDR3nt: TGTGCCAGCAGCGTAGCTGGTGCTCCCACAGATACGCAGTATTTT

j_gene: TRBJ2-1
abundance: .
d_gene: TRBD2
v_gene: TRBV6-2/TRBV6-3
CDR3aa: CASSYLAGNNNEQFF
CDR3nt: TGTGCCAGCAGTTACCTAGCGGGTAATAACAATGAGCAGTTCTTC